The source of this T cell receptor (beta chain) is a study of blood T cell repertoires in COVID-19. On the study more broadly: Some COVID-19 samples were acute and others convalescent; all came from the United States, Italy and Spain.

Authors' methods: Amplification of reference gene primers was used by the study to estimate nucleated cell counts. The repertoire was sequenced with immunoSEQ multiplex PCR; TCRdb's copy has only in-frame clones and lacks some. From that table come the V and J calls and clone size; the DNA was used to work out D and trimming. The sample includes about 190,000 clones, around 79% seen only once; the top ten take roughly 13%. There are 14 residues in the CDR3. Per the germline V gene, CDR1 is SGHDT and CDR2 is YYEEEE. Germline trimming cut 1 base from V and 2 bases from J; bases unmatched to any gene: 3.

Sequencing input: peripheral blood. The genes are TRBV5-6 and TRBJ2-7; 7 bases match TRBD1. This clonotype was obtained from a middle-aged man who had recovered from COVID-19. The CDR3 coding sequence is TGTGCCAGCAGCTTGTTCCAGGGGGCCTACGAGCAGTACTTC. Amino acid sequence: CASSLFQGAYEQYF.